The 20 T cell receptor beta chains below were found in one sample sequenced in a study of blood T cell repertoires in COVID-19. Method: immunoSEQ multiplex PCR; TCRdb's copy keeps in-frame clones and lacks some. Of tens of thousands of clones in the sample, around nine tenths were seen once. Material for sequencing was peripheral blood. These receptors all stem from an elderly woman with active or convalescent COVID-19.

The chain carries TRBV19 and TRBJ2-5, with D unclear. The CDR3 sequence is 14 residues long. Trimming stripped 5 bases from V and 1 base from J, with 11 bases between. Germline assignment: CDR1 LNHDA and CDR2 SQIVND (reference sequence). This CDR3 is CASSWAISQETQYF. The CDR3 nucleotides are TGTGCCAGTAGTTGGGCGATATCCCAAGAGACCCAGTACTTC.

The chain combines TRBV19 with TRBJ1-1, with a weak D call TRBD1 (5 bases). This CDR3 contains 13 residues. Germline CDR1 LNHDA, CDR2 SQIVND (reference sequence). V gave up 6 bases and J gave up 1 base, with 9 bases separating them. CDR3 nucleotides: TGTGCCAGTAGGAGGACACCGAACACTGAAGCTTTCTTT. Residues: CASRRTPNTEAFF.

The rearrangement joins TRBV14 to TRBJ1-3; 8 nucleotides match TRBD1. This CDR3 region has 15 residues. Losses at the gene ends were 3 bases for V and 5 bases for J; bases not matched to a gene: 6. CDR1 and CDR2 from the germline V gene are SGHDN and FVKESK. Here the CDR3 reads CASSHGQGNRNTIYF. The CDR3 nucleotides read TGTGCCAGCAGCCACGGACAGGGTAATCGAAACACCATATATTTT.

J is TRBJ2-4 and V is TRBV7-2, with TRBD1 identical over 9 bases. Germline V gives CDR1 SGHTA, CDR2 FQGNSA. The V and J ends lost 5 bases and 10 bases, in that order; junction bases with no gene match: 6. The CDR3 has 13 amino acids. CDR3 DNA sequence: TGTGCCAGCAGCCGGGACAGGGACGGGATTCAGTACTTC. It encodes CASSRDRDGIQYF.

The chain has TRBV6-2 or TRBV6-3 and TRBJ1-1; D is undetermined. This CDR3 is 13 amino acids long. Germline CDR1 and CDR2: MNHEY and SVGEGT. V gave up 7 bases and J gave up 0 bases, with 9 bases separating them. DNA of the CDR3: TGTGCCAGCACCCCCAGTGTGAACACTGAAGCTTTCTTT. Amino acids: CASTPSVNTEAFF.

The chain links TRBV6-2 or TRBV6-3 to TRBJ2-4, with 9 bases aligning to TRBD1. With V trimmed by 4 bases and J by 5 bases, 0 bases remained unmatched. Germline lookup yields CDR1 MNHEY and CDR2 SVGEGT. CDR3 length equals 13 residues. CDR3 DNA: TGTGCCAGCAGTTGGACAGGGGAAAACATTCAGTACTTC. It translates to CASSWTGENIQYF.

This rearrangement joins TRBV27 to TRBJ2-2, with TRBD2 matching over 9 bases. V lost 5 bases, J lost 3 bases, and 13 bases stayed unmatched. The CDR3 runs 18 residues. Germline CDR1 MNHEY, CDR2 SMNVEV (reference sequence). DNA for the CDR3: TGTGCCAGCAGTCTAGGGCGTGGGACTAGCCGGGACACCGGGGAGCTGTTTTTT. Its protein is CASSLGRGTSRDTGELFF.

The chain uses TRBV29-1 and TRBJ1-2; 8 bases match TRBD1. Per germline, CDR1 SQVTM and CDR2 ANQGSEA. This CDR3 is built from 15 residues. V gave up 6 bases and J gave up 2 bases; unmatched junction bases: 11. The CDR3 region has the DNA TGCAGCGTGGGATCAGGGGGCGCAACGAACTATGGCTACACCTTC. It translates to CSVGSGGATNYGYTF.

The table lists this clone with a count of one. The J gene is TRBJ1-5, the V gene TRBV12-5; 8 bases agree with TRBD1. Germline CDR1 LGHNT, CDR2 FRNRAP. The CDR3 is 15 residues long. Germline trimming cut 4 bases from V and 4 bases from J; bases unmatched to any gene: 6. In DNA, the CDR3 is TGTGCTAGTGGTTCGGGACAGGCAGTTAATCAGCCCCAGCATTTT. Its protein is CASGSGQAVNQPQHF.

The rearrangement links TRBV2 to TRBJ2-7, with TRBD1 identical over 9 bases. The V and J ends lost 6 bases and 6 bases, in that order; junction bases with no gene match: 3. The length of the CDR3 is 12 residues. In germline, CDR1 is SNHLY, CDR2 FYNNEI. The CDR3 is CASRADRGEQYF. Here the CDR3 DNA reads TGTGCCAGCAGGGCGGACAGGGGCGAGCAGTACTTC.

By frequency in the sample, this clone is medium-sized (0.01 to 0.1%). CDR3 in amino acids: CASSLTWSDRGLPGELFF. DNA for the CDR3: TGCGCCAGCAGCTTGACCTGGTCAGACAGGGGTCTTCCCGGGGAGCTGTTTTTT. This sequence joins TRBV5-1 and TRBJ2-2; 8 bases are shared with TRBD1. The germline CDR1 and CDR2 sequences are SGHRS and YFSETQ. The length of the CDR3 is 18 residues. The junction had 14 bases not matched to a gene; V was cut back by 1 base and J by 6 bases.

The chain is built from TRBV28 and TRBJ2-3; the D gene is possibly TRBD1 (5 bases). The CDR3 is made up of 12 amino acids. V lost 5 bases and J lost 3, with 6 bases in between. Germline CDR1 is MDHEN and CDR2 is SYDVKM. Here the CDR3 DNA reads TGTGCCAGCAGTCCAGGGACAGATACGCAGTATTTT. This gives the protein CASSPGTDTQYF.

The chain carries TRBV28 and TRBJ1-4, with D possibly TRBD1 on 6 matching bases. This CDR3 contains 15 residues. Germline CDR1 reads MDHEN; CDR2 reads SYDVKM. Trimming took 5 bases from V and 0 from J, leaving 10 bases between them. CDR3 nucleotides: TGTGCCAGCAGTCACGAGGGGGCAACTAATGAAAAACTGTTTTTT. It specifies CASSHEGATNEKLFF.

The chain uses TRBV9 and TRBJ1-1; 8 bases map to TRBD1. Per the germline V gene, CDR1 is SGDLS and CDR2 is YYNGEE. V was clipped by 2 bases and J by 3 bases; unmatched bases: 6. This CDR3 contains 15 residues. The CDR3 sequence is CASSVVPGQDTEAFF. The CDR3 coding sequence is TGTGCCAGCAGCGTCGTCCCGGGACAGGACACTGAAGCTTTCTTT.

The gene calls are TRBV5-1 and TRBJ1-4; D possibly corresponds to TRBD1 (5 bases). The ends were cut back, 2 bases at V and 0 bases at J, with 8 bases in the middle. This CDR3 is built from 15 residues. CDR1 is SGHRS, CDR2 YFSETQ, per germline. CDR3 region: CASSFGGTTNEKLFF. For the CDR3, the DNA is TGCGCCAGCAGCTTTGGGGGGACAACTAATGAAAAACTGTTTTTT.

The rearrangement links TRBV2 to TRBJ2-3, with TRBD2 identical over 7 bases. The CDR3 is 15 amino acids. Germline CDR1 is SNHLY and CDR2 is FYNNEI. The ends lost 4 bases at V and 4 bases at J; junction bases unmatched: 8. The CDR3 sequence is CASSVLRAGADTQYF. The CDR3 DNA reads TGTGCCAGCAGTGTTTTGAGGGCGGGGGCAGATACGCAGTATTTT.

The chain joins TRBV7-8 to TRBJ2-7; 8 bases match TRBD1. This CDR3 is built from 14 residues. The J segment lost 2 bases and the V segment lost 4 bases, leaving 4 bases of the junction unmatched. Germline V gives CDR1 SGHVS, CDR2 FQNEAQ. The CDR3 spells CASSSRGPAYEQYF. CDR3 coding DNA: TGTGCCAGCAGCTCCAGGGGGCCAGCCTACGAGCAGTACTTC. Filled out from reference TRBV7-8 and TRBJ2-7, the complete variable domain reads GAGVSQSPRYKVAKRGQDVALRCDPISGHVSLFWYQQALGQGPEFLTYFQNEAQLDKSGLPSDRFFAERPEGSVSTLKIQRTQQEDSAVYLCASSSRGPAYEQYFGPGTRLTVT.

The V call is TRBV5-1, the J call TRBJ2-3; unclear D gene. Germline V CDR1 and CDR2: SGHRS, YFSETQ. This CDR3 spans 12 amino acids. V was clipped by 0 bases and J by 5 bases, with 4 bases between them. The CDR3 is CASSLELDTQYF. For the CDR3, the DNA is TGCGCCAGCAGCTTGGAACTAGATACGCAGTATTTT.

J is TRBJ2-7 and V is TRBV7-2; D perhaps matches TRBD1 (5 bases). Germline V gene sequence: CDR1 SGHTA, CDR2 FQGNSA. The CDR3 loop spans 16 amino acids. V was trimmed by 0 bases and J by 6 bases, leaving 18 bases between them. The CDR3 coding sequence is TGTGCCAGCAGCTTAGCGGAAGTCAGGGTCGGCTCCGAGCAGTACTTC. It encodes CASSLAEVRVGSEQYF.

The chain carries TRBV4-3 and TRBJ1-2; the D gene is possibly TRBD1 (5 bases). The germline gives CDR1 LGHNA, CDR2 YSLEER. The length of the CDR3 is 17 residues. V was cut by 4 bases and J by 8 bases, with 26 bases left in between. The CDR3 bases are TGCGCCAGCAGCCGCGGAAGTGCAGGGAACTTTGGTAAGGGCTACACCTTC. Encoded protein: CASSRGSAGNFGKGYTF.